This T cell receptor (beta chain) was profiled in a study of cytomegalovirus exposure and HLA in healthy donors (dated by TCRdb to the late 2010s). Turning to the overall study: An earlier analysis of approximately 590 of the donors reported about 290 Gb of sequence data and some 100 million unique TCR beta sequences from 150 million to 200 million T cells. An early release covering some 640 HLA-typed donors comprised approximately 290 gigabases of sequencing data and 65 million to 100 million unique TCR sequences. Of the 300 to 450 genotyped donors, roughly 76% were placed in the genetic ancestry cluster associated with self-reported Caucasian donors. The study aimed to test whether cataloging public T cell receptors could reveal signatures of past pathogen exposure. The study used immunosequencing to profile the T cell repertoires of about 670 subjects and linked those repertoires to cytomegalovirus serostatus. A separate validation cohort of roughly 110 different subjects was used in addition to the approximately 640-subject first cohort. To predict cytomegalovirus infection status, the study combined high-throughput TCR immunosequencing, statistical association of individual TCRs with disease status, and machine learning. To study patterns of TCR occurrence, a later analysis re-analyzed previously published TCR beta repertoires from 700 or so donors and added high-resolution HLA genotyping. Rather than using new phenotypic data, the later analysis identified candidate immune exposures from TCR beta sequences and from how often those sequences occurred across donors. To decide whether each TCR beta V gene segment behaved as functional or pseudogenic, an earlier analysis of some 600 of the donors relied on high-throughput TCR beta sequencing. Donor age, sex, ethnicity and CMV serostatus were compiled together with the repertoire data. Genome-wide SNP genotypes for about three fifths of the roughly 700 donors were used in a later genetic analysis, which treated that subset as a discovery cohort. All discovery cohort repertoires had been generated on a single sequencing platform. HLA typing included class I and class II loci at four-digit resolution. Typing coverage differed by locus: A, B, C, DRB1 and DQB1 were typed in roughly 620-640 donors, DQA1 in about 550, DPA1 in nearly 610, and DPB1 in just under 480. Four to six DR-DQ haplotypes were handled as single units for association and clustering, since linkage in the cohort was strong. Among roughly 370 genotyped donors of the cohort, an average of approximately 230,000 unique TCR beta nucleotide sequences were sequenced per donor, about a sixth of them non-productive. On the study overall, not on this receptor specifically: In a later analysis, several top co-occurrence clusters were reported to appear linked to parvovirus B19, influenza, CMV and Epstein-Barr virus. An association between a missense DCLRE1C variant and V-gene and J-gene trimming of TCR beta chains was found in a later genetic analysis and replicated in an independent cohort. A cluster of highly shared sequence variants was judged likely to be a technical artifact of the sequencing pipeline. Strong co-occurrence of HLA alleles, especially DR and DQ, made assigning TCR associations to individual alleles difficult. In a later analysis, around 17,000 TCR beta sequences were associated with specific HLA alleles at a false discovery rate of 0.05. For the cohort, immune exposure information was limited to CMV serostatus. According to a later analysis, TCR association rates differed among HLA loci, with DRB1 alleles showing the most associated TCRs and HLA-C alleles showing the fewest. In an earlier analysis of around 500 of the donors, most TCR beta V segments appeared in productive rearrangements about 87% or about 30% of the time, broadly matching IMGT annotations. A further reported finding was that TCR beta sequences accurately predicted the HLA-A and HLA-B alleles for most subjects in the first cohort. In a later analysis, HLA-associated TCR beta chains were found to be more clonally expanded and to have lower generation probabilities than equally common non-associated chains. Correlated functional status among segregating V segments might reflect linkage disequilibrium, but an unknown experimental factor could not be ruled out. Because HLA typing was missing for some donors at each locus, association tests included only the typed subset. According to the authors, the approach could potentially be generalized to other disease states and immunological phenotypes. This cohort had only TCR beta chains sequenced, and the lack of alpha or paired-chain data limited which features could be detected. Cytomegalovirus status was reported to be diagnosed by the classifier with high specificity and sensitivity in both the original and validation cohorts. Because the 87-base-pair reads could not distinguish some IMGT-functional V segments, including TRBV6-2 and TRBV6-3, those segments were excluded. The earlier analysis of some 540 of the donors excluded 15 to 20 rarely observed V segments, including chromosome 9 orphons, because counts were too low. Roughly uniform sequencing depth across donors was assumed in presence/absence analyses, although this assumption may not hold. The study gave a list of 150 to 200 TCR beta chains associated with cytomegalovirus. Compared with the 666-donor mean, donors in an Asian-associated ancestry cluster had fewer N-insertions in productive TCRs, according to a later genetic analysis. In a later analysis, most CMV-associated TCR beta chains were found to appear HLA-restricted, with HLA associations seemingly driven largely by CMV exposure. A few of the identified cytomegalovirus-associated TCR beta chains were confirmed in vitro to be specific for cytomegalovirus antigens. Most TCR sequences were seen in very few donors, while some public TCRs were found in many individuals.

V and J are truncated by 6 bases and 6 bases respectively, leaving an intervening sequence of 11 bases. Including the terminal cysteine and phenylalanine, the CDR3 comprises 11 residues. Only the CDR3 DNA stays, 33 bases, in frame from base 1. CDR1 is given as DFQATT and CDR2 as SNEGSKA, both from the germline V gene (reference sequence). The cohort consisted of some 730 healthy bone marrow donors. All cohort members were sampled while nominally healthy, although unrecorded immune exposures were likely present. The donor tested CMV seronegative, placing the donor among the 350 or so seronegative members of the cohort. A peripheral blood sample was collected from each donor, and TCR beta sequencing was performed on peripheral blood mononuclear cells. The Qiagen DNeasy Blood Extraction Kit was used to extract genomic DNA from the blood cell samples. Libraries were built with the immunoSEQ multiplex PCR assay. For the multiplex PCR, a mixture combining 60 forward primers for TCR Vbeta segments and 13 reverse primers for TCR Jbeta segments was used. Amplification of the CDR3 region of rearranged TCR beta genes was performed with a multiplex PCR assay on genomic DNA. Amplified TCR beta libraries were sequenced as 87-base-pair reads on the Illumina HiSeq System. Under the source paper's analysis protocol: A later analysis counted approximately 84 million unique TCR beta chains across the 700 or so repertoires, and 10 million to 11 million of these chains were shared by at least two donors. A nearest-neighbor algorithm error-corrected the raw reads and collapsed the reads into unique sequences, merging closely related sequences to remove PCR and sequencing errors. CDR3 sequences were aligned to IMGT reference sequences to assign V, D and J gene segments. Each retained sequence needed at least a six-nucleotide match to both a V gene segment and a J gene segment. Rearrangements were called productive when the CDR3 lacked stop codons and stayed in frame with V and J; all others were non-productive. Following IMGT convention, CDR3 was defined as the stretch from the second conserved V-encoded cysteine up to the conserved J-encoded phenylalanine. The earlier analysis of about 530 of the donors excluded any sequence lacking an unambiguous match to a single V gene segment. An earlier analysis of several hundred of the donors called V segments functional above 56.7% productive rearrangements and segregating when the between-donor standard deviation exceeded 5%. A statistical classification framework was built to diagnose cytomegalovirus status from the catalog of TCR beta chain sequences. V and J gene assignment, in a later analysis, came from comparing TCR nucleotide sequences with IMGT/GENE-DB human TR gene sequences. Using the TCRdist pipeline, a later analysis assigned CDR3 sequences along with most-parsimonious VDJ recombination scenarios. In a later analysis, every TCR beta chain was defined by the combination of its CDR3 amino acid sequence and its V-gene family, and reads without a unique V-gene family were dropped. A later analysis removed 450 to 600 highly shared, low-generation-probability nucleotide sequences to deal with suspected cross-contamination and a sequencing artifact. In a later analysis, a clonal expansion index for each public chain was calculated from normalized within-repertoire ranks of inferred template counts. In a later analysis, generation probabilities were computed using a VDJ recombination model fitted to out-of-frame rearrangements, and the results were checked against IGoR. In a later analysis, hypergeometric tests were used to score TCR-TCR, TCR-HLA and TCR-CMV co-occurrence, with a repertoire-size bias correction applied to TCR pairs. In a later analysis, false discovery rates were estimated by permuting HLA or CMV assignments 20 times. In a later analysis, co-occurring TCRs were grouped using DBSCAN, and TCRdist sequence similarity was added for clustering within HLA-allele-positive subsets. For co-occurrence clustering, repertoires with fewer than 30,000 or more than 120,000 public chains were excluded, along with about five repertoires with anomalous nucleotide sharing. The clones in this table, taken by TCRdb from immuneACCESS, are in-frame only. Not every clone is retained; where verified, under half of the shortfall comes from an unresolved V gene, and the cause of the rest is unknown. Clone size and V and J calls were adopted from that table, with D and trimming inferred from the DNA. Across this sample there are 100,000 or so clones, with 55% to 75% seen only once. The leading ten clones occupy around 2.3% of the sample.

For this clone: Its antigen has not been determined. No per-base quality is available; no much larger clone lies one base away.

The rearranged chain carries TRBV20-1 and TRBJ1-1; no D gene can be assigned with confidence. This receptor was identified in a man between 45 and 60 years old in good health and CMV-seronegative. The sample comprised PBMCs. The DNA reads as follows: TGCAGTGCCCCAGTGGTCGCTGAAGCTTTCTTT. The translation is CSAPVVAEAFF.